The 9 T cell receptor beta chains given below trace back to one sample, sequenced in a study of blood T cell repertoires in COVID-19. Using immunoSEQ multiplex PCR, the repertoire was profiled, and TCRdb retains in-frame clones only, with some absent. The sample has 250,000 to 300,000 clones, over 75% seen once. The specimen sequenced was peripheral blood. The receptor set was obtained from a woman in her fifties or sixties with acute or convalescent COVID-19.

V gene TRBV10-2 combines with J gene TRBJ2-1, with 9 bases matching TRBD2. The CDR3 runs to 15 residues. CDR1 is WSHSY, CDR2 SAAADI, per germline. Losses at the gene ends were 10 bases for V and 8 bases for J; bases not matched to a gene: 15. The CDR3 here is CATFGGRGRGDEQFF. CDR3 in DNA: TGCGCCACCTTCGGCGGGAGGGGACGGGGGGATGAGCAGTTCTTC.

V is TRBV7-9 and J is TRBJ1-1; maybe TRBD1 (6 bases). Germline CDR1 reads SEHNR; CDR2 reads FQNEAQ (reference sequence). V shed 5 bases and J shed 0 bases, with 10 bases lying between them. CDR3 length equals 14 residues. The CDR3 spells CASSPGDMNTEAFF. The CDR3 DNA follows: TGTGCCAGCAGCCCCGGGGACATGAACACTGAAGCTTTCTTT.

This sequence joins TRBV5-1 and TRBJ1-6, with a weak D call TRBD1 (5 bases). Germline V gene sequence: CDR1 SGHRS, CDR2 YFSETQ. The CDR3 sequence is 19 residues long. Trimming took off 0 bases at V and 0 bases at J, with 16 bases between the two ends. The CDR3 is CASSLDRIGGSSYNSPLHF. The CDR3 coding sequence is TGCGCCAGCAGCTTGGACAGGATAGGAGGGAGCTCCTATAATTCACCCCTCCACTTT.

The chain links TRBV19 to TRBJ1-5; 7 bases fit TRBD1. Germline V lookup: CDR1 LNHDA, CDR2 SQIVND (reference sequence). There are 15 residues in the CDR3. V trimming: 3 bases; J trimming: 3 bases; junction bases outside the gene matches: 5. Here the CDR3 reads CASSMRQGDNQPQHF. DNA of the CDR3: TGTGCCAGTAGTATGCGACAGGGCGACAATCAGCCCCAGCATTTT.

This chain joins TRBV7-6 and TRBJ1-3, with D perhaps matching TRBD1 (5 bases). Between the trimmed V and J ends, which lost 1 base and 0 bases, there was a span of 13 bases. Per the germline V gene, CDR1 is SGHVS and CDR2 is FNYEAQ. This CDR3 spans 17 amino acids. CDR3 in amino acids: CASSLGSRATSGNTIYF. The CDR3 coding sequence is TGTGCCAGCAGCTTAGGTAGCAGGGCCACCTCTGGAAACACCATATATTTT.

V is TRBV9 and J is TRBJ1-2; D not resolved. CDR1 SGDLS and CDR2 YYNGEE come from the germline V gene. Trimming left V 4 bases short and J 7 bases short, with 14 bases between. CDR3 length: 13 amino acids. The chain's CDR3 is CASSPSGVAGYTF. In DNA form, the CDR3 reads TGTGCCAGCAGCCCCAGTGGAGTAGCTGGCTACACCTTC.

The V gene is TRBV27, the J gene TRBJ1-5; perhaps TRBD1 as D (5 bases). Trimming took 0 bases from V and 5 from J, leaving 8 bases between them. The CDR3 totals 14 residues. Germline loops: CDR1 MNHEY, CDR2 SMNVEV (reference sequence). CDR3 DNA: TGTGCCAGCAGTTTATCCCCAGGGCATCAGCCCCAGCATTTT. Protein sequence: CASSLSPGHQPQHF.

The V and J genes are TRBV24-1 and TRBJ1-2; D unresolved. From germline, CDR1 is KGHDR and CDR2 SFDVKD. CDR3 length: 14 amino acids. The V end was cut by 1 base, the J end by 8 bases, with 13 bases between. The CDR3 DNA is TGTGCCACCAGTGATTTTACGGGCGGGCACGGCTACACCTTC. Protein product: CATSDFTGGHGYTF.

This chain links TRBV10-3 with TRBJ1-2; 7 bases line up with TRBD1. Trimming at V came to 2 bases and at J to 2 bases, leaving 11 bases not matched to a gene. This CDR3 contains 17 residues. The germline V gene has CDR1 ENHRY and CDR2 SYGVKD. CDR3 DNA: TGTGCCATCAGTGAGCGACAGGGACGGGCTGCGAACTATGGCTACACCTTC. Translating it yields CAISERQGRAANYGYTF.